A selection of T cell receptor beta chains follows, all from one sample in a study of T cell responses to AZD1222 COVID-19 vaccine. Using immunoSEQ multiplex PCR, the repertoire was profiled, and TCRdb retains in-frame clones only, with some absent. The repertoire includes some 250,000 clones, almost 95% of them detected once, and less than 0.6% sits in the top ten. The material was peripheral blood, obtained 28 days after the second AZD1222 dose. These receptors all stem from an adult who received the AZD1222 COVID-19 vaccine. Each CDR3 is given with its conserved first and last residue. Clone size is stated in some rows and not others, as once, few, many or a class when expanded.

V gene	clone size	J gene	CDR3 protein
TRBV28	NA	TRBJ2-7	CASRKALWGYEQYF
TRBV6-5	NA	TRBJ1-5	CASSRTALGNQPQHF
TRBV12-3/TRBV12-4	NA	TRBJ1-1	CASLRGANTEAFF
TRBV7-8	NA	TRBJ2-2	CASSLGPTSGRAGTGELFF
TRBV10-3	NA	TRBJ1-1	CAISETKDRDTEAFF
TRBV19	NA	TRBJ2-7	CASSLSGQGYEQYF
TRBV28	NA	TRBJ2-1	CASSLGLASNEQFF
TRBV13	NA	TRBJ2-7	CASSPGQGTYEQYF
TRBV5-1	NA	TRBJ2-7	CATKQSPLAGVLEQYF
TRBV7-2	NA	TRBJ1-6	CASSPRATGLNSPLHF
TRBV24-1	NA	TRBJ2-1	CATSVYSGLGNPNEQFF
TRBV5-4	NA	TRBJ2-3	CASSLRLAGFTDTQYF
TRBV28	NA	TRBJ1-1	CASTRPGTGAFF
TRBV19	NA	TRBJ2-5	CASSRGRTATGETQYF
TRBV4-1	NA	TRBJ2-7	CASSPNSFYVEQYF
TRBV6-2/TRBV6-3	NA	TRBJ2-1	CASSLLDYEQFF
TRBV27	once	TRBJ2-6	CASSYRWTAGANVLTF
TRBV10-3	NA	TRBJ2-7	CAISDLRTAGGYEQYF
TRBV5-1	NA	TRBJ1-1	CASAPDRANTEAFF
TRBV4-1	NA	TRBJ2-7	CASSQLTSYEQYF